Presented here are 5 T cell receptor beta chains from one specimen sequenced in a study of blood T cells in healthy people across ages. The second PCR ran about 6 to 11 cycles with a sample-barcoded 5' primer and J-beta primers. From the 5' RACE reads, TCRdb called clonotypes with MiXCR, one entry per CDR3 protein. Seen here are about a million distinct CDR3 sequences, approximately 38% observed once, and the top ten hold around 13%. The sequencing input was blood. The receptors here all came from a man aged 18 to 30 in good health.

The V call is TRBV27, the J call TRBJ1-6; 10 bases fit TRBD1. The V gene end was trimmed by 2 bases and the J gene end by 9 bases; junction bases not matched to a gene: 7. The CDR3 is 16 amino acids. Germline assignment: CDR1 MNHEY and CDR2 SMNVEV (reference sequence). The chain's CDR3 is CASSLPTGGYGSPLHF. In DNA form, the CDR3 reads TGTGCCAGCAGTTTACCGACAGGGGGCTATGGTTCACCCCTCCACTTT.

This clonotype was seen a handful of times. The chain employs TRBV14 and TRBJ2-7, with TRBD1 as a possible D gene (5 bases). This CDR3 is 15 amino acids long. Germline V gene data show CDR1 as SGHDN and CDR2 as FVKESK. V shed 4 bases and J shed 0 bases, with 13 bases lying between them. The CDR3 coding sequence is TGTGCCAGCAGCCGAAAACAGGAGAGCTCCTACGAGCAGTACTTC. The encoded protein is CASSRKQESSYEQYF.

The chain employs TRBV7-2 and TRBJ2-1; no firm D call. Trimming took 5 bases from V and 5 from J, leaving 10 bases between them. This CDR3 is 13 amino acids long. The germline CDR1 and CDR2 sequences are SGHTA and FQGNSA. CDR3 sequence reads: CASSIPSDNEQFF. CDR3 bases: TGTGCCAGCAGCATTCCCTCAGACAATGAGCAGTTCTTC. The complete variable domain, with remaining parts taken from reference TRBV7-2 and TRBJ2-1, reads GAGVSQSPSNKVTEKGKDVELRCDPISGHTALYWYRQSLGQGLEFLIYFQGNSAPDKSGLPSDRFSAERTGGSVSTLTIQRTQQEDSAVYLCASSIPSDNEQFFGPGTRLTVL.

The chain has TRBV6-2 or TRBV6-3 and TRBJ1-1; TRBD1 agrees at 11 bases. The CDR3 extends over 16 amino acids. The germline CDR1 and CDR2 sequences are MNHEY and SVGEGT. Trimming at V came to 0 bases and at J to 5 bases, leaving 5 bases not matched to a gene. The CDR3 protein is CASSYSAGTGGTEAFF. CDR3 DNA sequence: TGTGCCAGCAGTTACTCTGCAGGGACAGGGGGTACTGAAGCTTTCTTT.

The rearrangement links TRBV20-1 to TRBJ2-3, with unresolved D. Per germline, CDR1 DFQATT and CDR2 SNEGSKA (reference sequence). Trimming stripped 1 base from V and 2 bases from J, with 13 bases between. CDR3 size: 15 residues. The CDR3 reads CSARGRLPPTDTQYF. The CDR3 bases are TGCAGTGCTAGAGGCCGGCTCCCTCCCACAGATACGCAGTATTTT.